This T cell receptor (beta chain) was retrieved from a study of cytomegalovirus exposure and HLA in healthy donors. Study-level background: Earlier sequencing of some 180 million T cells yielded approximately 100 million unique TCR beta sequences. Study conclusions and caveats: An assumption of roughly uniform sequencing depth across donors underlay the presence/absence analyses. Productive rates of about 87% or about 30% were seen for most TCR beta V segments in an earlier analysis.

Each of the donors was a healthy bone marrow donor. The PCR used 60 Vbeta and 13 Jbeta primers. Sequencing was performed with immunoSEQ multiplex PCR; in TCRdb, only in-frame clones are kept and a portion is missing. The sample records around 180,000 clones, approximately 80% being singletons. Germline-derived CDR1 and CDR2 are SGHNT and YYREEE (reference sequence). CDR3 length: 15 amino acids. V was pared by 4 bases and J by 4 bases, with 6 bases of the junction left unmatched. With respect to this clone: Its antigen is currently unknown.

The gene calls are TRBV5-4 and TRBJ2-5; 11 positions match TRBD2. Sequenced: PBMCs. This receptor was identified in a woman in her 40s in good health and CMV-seronegative. CDR3 sequence reads: CASSPTGLAGETQYF. The CDR3 nucleotides read TGTGCCAGCAGCCCAACCGGACTAGCGGGAGAGACCCAGTACTTC.